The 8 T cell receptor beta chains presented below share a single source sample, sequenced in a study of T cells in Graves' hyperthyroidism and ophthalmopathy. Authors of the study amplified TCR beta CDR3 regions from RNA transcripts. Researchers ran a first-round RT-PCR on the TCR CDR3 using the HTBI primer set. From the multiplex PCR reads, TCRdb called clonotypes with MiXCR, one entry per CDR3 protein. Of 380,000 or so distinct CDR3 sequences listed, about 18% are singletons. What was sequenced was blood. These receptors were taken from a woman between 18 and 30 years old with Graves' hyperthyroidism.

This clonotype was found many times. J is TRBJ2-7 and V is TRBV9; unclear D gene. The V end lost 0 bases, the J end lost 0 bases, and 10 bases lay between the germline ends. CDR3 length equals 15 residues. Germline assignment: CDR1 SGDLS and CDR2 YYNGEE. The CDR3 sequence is CASSVGDSSSYEQYF. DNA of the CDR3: TGTGCCAGCAGCGTAGGGGATTCGAGCTCCTACGAGCAGTACTTC.

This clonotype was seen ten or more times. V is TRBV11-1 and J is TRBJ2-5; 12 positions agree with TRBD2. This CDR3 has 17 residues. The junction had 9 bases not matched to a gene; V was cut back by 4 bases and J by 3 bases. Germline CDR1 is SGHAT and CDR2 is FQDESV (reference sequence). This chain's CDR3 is CASSSRLAGDLEETQYF. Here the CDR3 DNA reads TGTGCCAGCAGCTCGCGACTAGCGGGGGACCTGGAAGAGACCCAGTACTTC. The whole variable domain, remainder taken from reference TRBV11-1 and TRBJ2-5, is EAEVAQSPRYKITEKSQAVAFWCDPISGHATLYWYRQILGQGPELLVQFQDESVVDDSQLPKDRFSAERLKGVDSTLKIQPAELGDSAMYLCASSSRLAGDLEETQYFGPGTRLLVL.

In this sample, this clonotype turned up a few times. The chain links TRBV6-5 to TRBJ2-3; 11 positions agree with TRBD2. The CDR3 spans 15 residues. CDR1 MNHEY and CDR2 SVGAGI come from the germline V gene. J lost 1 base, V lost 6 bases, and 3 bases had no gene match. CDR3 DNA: TGTGCCAGCAGGTTACTAGCGGGGGGCACAGATACGCAGTATTTT. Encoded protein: CASRLLAGGTDTQYF.

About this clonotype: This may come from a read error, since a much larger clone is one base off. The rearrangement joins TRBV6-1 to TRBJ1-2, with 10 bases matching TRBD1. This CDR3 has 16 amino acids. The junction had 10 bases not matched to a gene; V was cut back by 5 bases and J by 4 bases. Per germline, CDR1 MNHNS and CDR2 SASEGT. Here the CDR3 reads CASSPPGQGVVYGYTF. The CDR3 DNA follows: TGTGCCAGCAGTCCACCCGGACAGGGGGTTGTCTATGGCTACACCTTC.

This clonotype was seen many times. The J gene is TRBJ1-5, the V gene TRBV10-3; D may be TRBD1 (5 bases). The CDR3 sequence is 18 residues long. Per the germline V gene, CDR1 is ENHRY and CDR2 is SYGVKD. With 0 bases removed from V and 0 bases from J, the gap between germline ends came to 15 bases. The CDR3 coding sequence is TGTGCCATCAGTGAGTCGAATCCGACAGATTATAGCAATCAGCCCCAGCATTTT. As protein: CAISESNPTDYSNQPQHF.

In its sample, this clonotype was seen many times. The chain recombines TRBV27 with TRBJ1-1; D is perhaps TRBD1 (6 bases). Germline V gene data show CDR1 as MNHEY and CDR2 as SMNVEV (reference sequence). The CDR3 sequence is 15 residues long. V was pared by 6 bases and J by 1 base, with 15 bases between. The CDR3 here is CASRAWGGPNTEAFF. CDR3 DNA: TGTGCCAGCAGAGCTTGGGGGGGCCCGAACACTGAAGCTTTCTTT.

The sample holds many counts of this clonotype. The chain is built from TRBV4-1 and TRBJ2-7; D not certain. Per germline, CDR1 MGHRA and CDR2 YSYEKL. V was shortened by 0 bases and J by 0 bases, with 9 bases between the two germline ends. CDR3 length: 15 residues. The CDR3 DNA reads TGCGCCAGCAGCCAAGAACCCGCGAGCTCCTACGAGCAGTACTTC. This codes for CASSQEPASSYEQYF.

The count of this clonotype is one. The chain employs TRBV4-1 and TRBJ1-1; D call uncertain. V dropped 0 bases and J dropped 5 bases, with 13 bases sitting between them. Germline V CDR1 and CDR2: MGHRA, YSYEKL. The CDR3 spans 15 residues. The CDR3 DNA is TGCGCCAGCAGCCAAGAGAAGAAAGGAGCTACTGAAGCTTTCTTT. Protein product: CASSQEKKGATEAFF.